These T cell receptor beta chains were read from a single sample in a study of cytomegalovirus exposure and HLA in healthy donors. TCRdb's copy holds only in-frame clones and misses some; the assay was immunoSEQ multiplex PCR. Of roughly 330,000 clones listed, about nine tenths are singletons. Specimen: PBMCs. The receptors were sampled from a woman aged 25 to 39 in good health and CMV-seropositive. CDR3s leave out the opening cysteine and the closing phenylalanine or tryptophan. Expanded clones get a size class; other rows say once, few or many, or leave the size out.

ASSQSTRQGSGELF | TRBV4-3 | -
AWRSPAGTEAF | TRBV30 | -
ASSLASGTSNTEAF | TRBV5-1 | -
ASSGDRLQAKNIQY | TRBV6-1 | -
ASSLAGAHEQF | TRBV7-6 | few
ASTLNGNQPQH | TRBV6-1 | -
ASSWTYQGREYEQY | TRBV5-1 | once
ASSYGRSSYNEQF | TRBV6-5 | -
ASTPNLLQETQY | TRBV2 | -
ASSKRQASSYEQY | TRBV21-1 | few
ASSSRTSATYEQY | TRBV27 | -
ASSRELPNTGELF | TRBV5-1 | -
ASSQPQGFGYT | TRBV6-5 | -
AWTGQVNEKLF | TRBV30 | -
ASSLTGLRYEQY | TRBV11-2 | -
ASSLGQGAEAF | TRBV5-1 | -
ASSAGNYNEQF | TRBV5-6 | -
ASSLGDVNEQF | TRBV7-3 | -
ASSLATGGANEQF | TRBV11-3 | -
ASSGGLAESYEQY | TRBV6-5 | -
ASTSTGGREQY | TRBV13 | -
ASSPDAGRETQY | TRBV7-9 | -
ASSIDGQGSYNEQF | TRBV19 | -
ASRLAQAPSYNEQF | TRBV5-4 | -
ASRSTGTNQPQH | TRBV27 | -
ASSQKGDHYNEQF | TRBV18 | -
ASRLAGGSTDTQY | TRBV6-1 | -
ASSKTGSLH | TRBV5-6 | -
ASTGTGDRDEQF | TRBV6-1 | once
AWRGRSMNTEAF | TRBV30 | -
ASSLSRTNTEAF | TRBV27 | -
ASSQDPLGSYEQY | TRBV4-2 | -
ASSQESDRAPHEQY | TRBV4-3 | -
ATSPGPTGDTQY | TRBV15 | -
ASSSPAGGGNTEAF | TRBV28 | -
ASSQGGQGADTQY | TRBV4-3 | -
ASSEADRGYEQY | TRBV6-1 | -
ASSTDGLAVETQY | TRBV5-1 | once
ASSRTGNRETQY | TRBV7-6 | -